This T cell receptor (beta chain) was sequenced for a study of T-cell reconstitution after alpha-beta-depleted transplantation in children (dated by TCRdb to the mid-2010s). At the level of the whole study: Using TCR repertoire profiling, the study followed T-cell immune reconstitution in a quantitative way in children after TCRalphabeta/CD19-depleted allogeneic hematopoietic cell transplantation.

The library came from PCR. The instrument given in TCRdb is Illumina HiSeq 2500. Molecular barcoding was employed in the preparation of TCR libraries, with unique molecular identifiers being used to normalize TCRbeta repertoire quantification. Starting from the raw public reads, TCRdb applied fastp trimming at Q25, assembled clones with MiXCR and retained in-frame beta chains. Every CDR3 protein is listed once, alongside the most common genes and DNA of its rows. The sample table shows about 610,000 distinct CDR3 sequences, and about 10% are seen once. The top ten constitute about 4.3% of the sample. CDR1 and CDR2, looked up from the germline V gene, are SGHDN and FVKESK. The CDR3 runs 16 amino acids, cysteine and phenylalanine included. The CDR3 DNA has 48 bases and is translated from base 1. The V end gives up 1 base and the J end 0 bases, leaving 5 bases in the junction not matched to a gene. This clonotype has just a few counts. Its antigen has not been determined. It has no much larger one-base neighbor in the sample; base qualities were not kept.

This sequence was found in a human donor who donated a stem cell graft to a child with acute myeloid leukemia. Sequencing used PBMCs from the stem cell graft donor, obtained from the stem cell graft. Recombination joined TRBV14 with TRBJ1-1, with 7 bases in between that match TRBD1. Here is the DNA: TGTGCCAGCAGCCAAGGGGGGACAGTAGTGAACACTGAAGCTTTCTTT. The resulting protein is CASSQGGTVVNTEAFF.